This TCR beta chain stems from a study of memory CD4+ T cells and cytomegalovirus serostatus. Looked up from germline, CDR1 is MDHEN and CDR2 is SYDVKM. V shed 4 bases and J 8 bases; nucleotides not matched to a gene: 16. The CDR3 is made up of 18 amino acids. Generated by immunoSEQ multiplex PCR, the TCRdb table keeps only in-frame clones and is missing some. The sample contains 60,000 or so clones, more than 70% of which appear only once. The sort gate was single viable CD3+CD4+CD8-CD45RO+ cells for memory CD4+ T cells. The V and J genes are TRBV28 and TRBJ2-1; 11 bases agree with TRBD2. The clonotype was recovered from an adult in good health and CMV-seronegative. Some clones in this sample may be carry-over from other donors' samples. The sample taken for sequencing was memory CD4+ T cells from blood. The CDR3 coding sequence is TGTGCCAGCAGTTCCCCCCTAAGTAGCGGGAGGGCCATTTATGAGCAGTTCTTC. This gives the protein CASSSPLSSGRAIYEQFF. Full variable domain (missing parts from reference TRBV28 and TRBJ2-1): DVKVTQSSRYLVKRTGEKVFLECVQDMDHENMFWYRQDPGLGLRLIYFSYDVKMKEKGDIPEGYSVSREKKERFSLILESASTNQTSMYLCASSSPLSSGRAIYEQFFGPGTRLTVL.